This T cell receptor (beta chain) was recorded in a study of spatial heterogeneity in lung cancer. CDR3 size: 16 residues. Germline lookup yields CDR1 SGHRS and CDR2 YFSETQ. Regarding time point: sample taken at primary tumor resection. Unsorted samples of tumor, nontumor lung or frozen PBMC had their whole RNA sequenced. As for this clonotype: The germline gene is not matched at one end of the junction; a read error may be the cause.

Via MiXCR, TCRdb re-called the 5' RACE reads, giving one row per CDR3 protein. The sample has about 92,000 distinct CDR3 sequences; 10% to 15% are singletons. The TCR sequence derives from a male donor with early-stage non-small cell lung cancer. This chain joins TRBV5-1 and TRBJ1-1, with D possibly being TRBD1 (6 bases). Sequencing was performed on PBMCs, taken at surgery. Written as DNA, the CDR3 is TGCGCCAGTAGCTGGGGGGCGGGTTCCACGAACACTGAAGCTTTCTTT. It encodes CASSWGAGSTNTEAFF. The variable domain in full, with the rest retrieved from reference TRBV5-1 and TRBJ1-1, is KAGVTQTPRYLIKTRGQQVTLSCSPISGHRSVSWYQQTPGQGLQFLFEYFSETQRNKGNFPGRFSGRQFSNSRSEMNVSTLELGDSALYLCASSWGAGSTNTEAFFGQGTRLTVV.